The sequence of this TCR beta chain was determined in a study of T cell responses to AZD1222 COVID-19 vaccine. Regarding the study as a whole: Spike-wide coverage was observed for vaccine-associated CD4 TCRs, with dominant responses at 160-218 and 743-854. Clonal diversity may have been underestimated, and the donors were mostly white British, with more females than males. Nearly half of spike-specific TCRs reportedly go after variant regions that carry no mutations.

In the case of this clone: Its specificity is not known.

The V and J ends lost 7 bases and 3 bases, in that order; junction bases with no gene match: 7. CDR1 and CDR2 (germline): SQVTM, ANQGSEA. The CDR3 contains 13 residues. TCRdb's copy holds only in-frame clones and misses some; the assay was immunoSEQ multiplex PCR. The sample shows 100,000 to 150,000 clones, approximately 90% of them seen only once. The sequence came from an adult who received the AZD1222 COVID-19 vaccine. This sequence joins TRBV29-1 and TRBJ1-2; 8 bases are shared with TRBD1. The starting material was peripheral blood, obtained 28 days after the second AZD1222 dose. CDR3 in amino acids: CSAGQGLDYGYTF. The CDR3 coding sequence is TGCAGCGCTGGACAGGGTTTGGACTATGGCTACACCTTC.